These T cell receptor beta chains were read from a single sample in a study of regulatory T cells in long-lasting Graves disease. TCRdb re-called the multiplex PCR reads with MiXCR, one entry per CDR3 protein. This sample has roughly 450,000 distinct CDR3 sequences; 20% to 25% occur once, and the top ten carry approximately 14%. Sequenced here: peripheral blood mononuclear cells (PBMCs), sampled when the disease was refractory, from a patient treated with antithyroid drugs. Every receptor here comes from a female donor with Graves disease. Each CDR3 is given with its conserved first and last residue. A D gene is named only where the DNA matches it firmly. Clone size is stated in some rows and not others, as once, few, many or a class when expanded.

DNA: TGTGCCAGCTCACCAATGGGGATCGAAGAGACCCAGTACTTC
CDR3: CASSPMGIEETQYF
D: -
J: TRBJ2-5
V: TRBV18
size: -

DNA: TGTGCCTTTAGCAGGGCGTACTATGGCTACACCTTC
CDR3: CAFSRAYYGYTF
D: -
J: TRBJ1-2
V: TRBV30
size: -

DNA: TGTGCCAGCAGGCCCCCTAGGCGCATGGGTGAAAAACTGTTTTTT
CDR3: CASRPPRRMGEKLFF
D: -
J: TRBJ1-4
V: TRBV7-9
size: many

DNA: TGTGCCTGGAGTGTAGGTTCGACAGAAGGCTACACCTTC
CDR3: CAWSVGSTEGYTF
D: -
J: TRBJ1-2
V: TRBV30
size: few

DNA: TGTGCCAGCAGCCTTGGGCGAGAAGCTTTCTTT
CDR3: CASSLGREAFF
D: -
J: TRBJ1-1
V: TRBV5-5
size: once

DNA: TGTGCCAGCAGCTTGAGGCCCCCGGGACAGGGAGGATCACCCCTCCACTTT
CDR3: CASSLRPPGQGGSPLHF
D: TRBD1
J: TRBJ1-6
V: TRBV7-2
size: -

DNA: TGTGCCAGCACCCTTAGGACAGCCCTCCACTTT
CDR3: CASTLRTALHF
D: -
J: TRBJ1-6
V: TRBV2
size: many

DNA: TGCAGCGTCCTGCCCACAGGGGGTTCTGAAGCTTTCTTT
CDR3: CSVLPTGGSEAFF
D: TRBD1
J: TRBJ1-1
V: TRBV29-1
size: -

DNA: TGTGCCAGCCATAGATCCACAGGTCCTAATGAAGCTTTCTTT
CDR3: CASHRSTGPNEAFF
D: -
J: TRBJ1-1
V: TRBV12-3/TRBV12-4
size: many

DNA: TGTGCCAGCAGCTTACGACGGCTAGCGAGCCGACAAGAGACCCAGTACTTC
CDR3: CASSLRRLASRQETQYF
D: -
J: TRBJ2-5
V: TRBV7-2
size: few

DNA: TGTGCCAGCAATCCCCAGTCCGGGACAGGGGGTGAAAAACTGTTTTTT
CDR3: CASNPQSGTGGEKLFF
D: TRBD1
J: TRBJ1-4
V: TRBV28
size: many

DNA: TGTGCCAGCAGCCTTCCCGCGGCTAACACTGAAGCTTTCTTT
CDR3: CASSLPAANTEAFF
D: -
J: TRBJ1-1
V: TRBV7-2
size: many

DNA: TGTGCCAGCAGACTTGGGGGCGTTGAGGGCATCTACGAGCAGTACTTC
CDR3: CASRLGGVEGIYEQYF
D: -
J: TRBJ2-7
V: TRBV11-2
size: -

DNA: TGCAGTGCGCCACCGCAGGGGGCCAACGTCCTGACTTTC
CDR3: CSAPPQGANVLTF
D: -
J: TRBJ2-6
V: TRBV20-1
size: few

DNA: TGCAGTGCTACCGACGCTGCGGACAGGGGGCGAGGGTATAGCAATCAGCCCCAGCATTTT
CDR3: CSATDAADRGRGYSNQPQHF
D: TRBD1
J: TRBJ1-5
V: TRBV20-1
size: few

DNA: TGTGCCTGGAGTGAGGGTTTTAACTCCAACCGCTTTGAAGCTTTCTTT
CDR3: CAWSEGFNSNRFEAFF
D: -
J: TRBJ1-1
V: TRBV30
size: -

DNA: TGTGCCTGCCTTGGGGCCAACGTCCTGACTTTC
CDR3: CACLGANVLTF
D: -
J: TRBJ2-6
V: TRBV30
size: -

DNA: TGCAGTGTTCAATCTGGAAACACCATATATTTT
CDR3: CSVQSGNTIYF
D: -
J: TRBJ1-3
V: TRBV20-1
size: -

DNA: TGTGCCAGCAGCTTCACAGGGGGTGTTTCGGGTGGCTACACCTTC
CDR3: CASSFTGGVSGGYTF
D: TRBD1
J: TRBJ1-2
V: TRBV11-2
size: few

DNA: TGTGCCAGCAGCCTATCGGACAGGGGAGACACCGGGGAGCTGTTTTTT
CDR3: CASSLSDRGDTGELFF
D: TRBD1
J: TRBJ2-2
V: TRBV3-1
size: few

DNA: TGTGCCATCAGTGATGTAAGGCGGAGAATAGGTATAGAGAATGAGCAGTTCTTC
CDR3: CAISDVRRRIGIENEQFF
D: -
J: TRBJ2-1
V: TRBV10-3
size: -

DNA: TGTGCCAGCACCTGGGTCCTTAAGAACACTGAAGCTTTCTTT
CDR3: CASTWVLKNTEAFF
D: -
J: TRBJ1-1
V: TRBV25-1
size: -

DNA: TGCGCCAGCAGCCAAGATCCGGGGAACACCGGGGAGCTGTTTTTT
CDR3: CASSQDPGNTGELFF
D: -
J: TRBJ2-2
V: TRBV4-3
size: -

DNA: TGTGCCAGCAGTCTCAGGGGGCACATTTTCGAGCAGTACTTC
CDR3: CASSLRGHIFEQYF
D: TRBD1
J: TRBJ2-7
V: TRBV6-1
size: -

DNA: TGTGCCAGCAGTTCCAACACTGGGGCCAACGTCCTGACTTTC
CDR3: CASSSNTGANVLTF
D: -
J: TRBJ2-6
V: TRBV6-2/TRBV6-3
size: many

DNA: TGTGCCAGCAGTTACCAAGGTATCGGGTACGAGCAGTACTTC
CDR3: CASSYQGIGYEQYF
D: -
J: TRBJ2-7
V: TRBV12-3/TRBV12-4
size: many

DNA: TGCAGTGCTAGTGGCGGGAGGGCCTACAATGAGCAGTTCTTC
CDR3: CSASGGRAYNEQFF
D: TRBD2
J: TRBJ2-1
V: TRBV20-1
size: -

DNA: TGTGCCAATCCTAAGGAGGGGACACATTCCTACGAGCAGTACTTC
CDR3: CANPKEGTHSYEQYF
D: -
J: TRBJ2-7
V: TRBV19
size: few

DNA: TGTGCCATCAGTGATGACAGGGAGACTGAAGCTTTCTTT
CDR3: CAISDDRETEAFF
D: TRBD1
J: TRBJ1-1
V: TRBV10-3
size: many

DNA: TGCAGTGCCCCCGAAGGGGCGAACACTGAAGCTTTCTTT
CDR3: CSAPEGANTEAFF
D: -
J: TRBJ1-1
V: TRBV20-1
size: few

DNA: TGTGCCAGCTCACCCCGGGAAGCGAACACCGGGGAGCTGTTTTTT
CDR3: CASSPREANTGELFF
D: -
J: TRBJ2-2
V: TRBV18
size: -

DNA: TGTGCCAGCCTTAGGGTGGGCCTCAACACCGGGGAGCTGTTTTTT
CDR3: CASLRVGLNTGELFF
D: -
J: TRBJ2-2
V: TRBV6-1
size: -

DNA: TGTGCCAGCAGTGAAAACCTCTCCTACGAGCAGTACTTC
CDR3: CASSENLSYEQYF
D: -
J: TRBJ2-7
V: TRBV6-1
size: many

DNA: TGTGCCAGCGGACCAACGGGACCCCCCGAGGGCAAACTGTTTTTT
CDR3: CASGPTGPPEGKLFF
D: -
J: TRBJ1-4
V: TRBV11-2
size: many

DNA: TGTGCCAGCAGTGGTGGGACTAGCGGGAGACGGAATGAGCAGTTCTTC
CDR3: CASSGGTSGRRNEQFF
D: TRBD2
J: TRBJ2-1
V: TRBV2
size: -

DNA: TGTGCCAGCACACTCGGGCAGGGTAGCGACGAGCAGTACTTC
CDR3: CASTLGQGSDEQYF
D: -
J: TRBJ2-7
V: TRBV6-2/TRBV6-3
size: -

DNA: TGTGCCAGCAGTCCTTGGACAGGGAAGGTCGACTATGGCTACACCTTC
CDR3: CASSPWTGKVDYGYTF
D: TRBD1
J: TRBJ1-2
V: TRBV6-1
size: many